The clone carrying this T cell receptor (beta chain) came up many times. What it recognizes is unknown. Germline V lookup: CDR1 SGHRS, CDR2 YFSETQ. The CDR3 consists of 16 residues. Trimming cost V 4 bases and J 1 base; bases outside gene matches: 7. TCRdb independently ran MiXCR on the 5' RACE reads; one entry per CDR3 protein. The sample contains some 320,000 distinct CDR3 sequences, 7.5% to 9.5% of which appear only once. This sample was taken from a study of T cells after yellow fever vaccination. Study outcomes and limitations: A faster peak, day 5 versus 15, was reached by the weaker secondary response.

This TCR was recovered from a man aged 18 to 29 who received the YFV17D yellow fever vaccine. V usage is TRBV5-1 and J usage is TRBJ2-3; the match to TRBD1 covers 9 bases. The sample was CD4+ T cells sorted from PBMCs, taken 5 days after the yellow fever booster vaccination. The CDR3 protein is CASSLRTGAGTDTQYF. CDR3 coding DNA: TGCGCCAGCAGCCTCCGGACAGGGGCAGGCACAGATACGCAGTATTTT.